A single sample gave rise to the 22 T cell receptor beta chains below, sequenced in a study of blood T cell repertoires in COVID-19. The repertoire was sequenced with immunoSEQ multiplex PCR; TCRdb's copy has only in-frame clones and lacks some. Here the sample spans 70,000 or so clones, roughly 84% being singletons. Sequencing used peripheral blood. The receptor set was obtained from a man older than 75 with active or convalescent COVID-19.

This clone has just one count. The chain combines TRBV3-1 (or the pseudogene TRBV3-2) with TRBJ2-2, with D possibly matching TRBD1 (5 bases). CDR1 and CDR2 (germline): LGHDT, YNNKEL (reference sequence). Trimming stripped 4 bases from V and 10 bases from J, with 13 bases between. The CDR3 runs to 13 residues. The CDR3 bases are TGTGCCAGCAGCCCAGGGTTGTTCGAGGAGCTGTTTTTT. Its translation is CASSPGLFEELFF.

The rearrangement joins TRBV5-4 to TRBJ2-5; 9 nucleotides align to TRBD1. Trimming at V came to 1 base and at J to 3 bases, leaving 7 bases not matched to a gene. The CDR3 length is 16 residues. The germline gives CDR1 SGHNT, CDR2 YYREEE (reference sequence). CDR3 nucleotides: TGTGCCAGCAGCTTGCGTATTACAGGGGGCGAAGAGACCCAGTACTTC. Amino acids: CASSLRITGGEETQYF.

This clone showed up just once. In DNA, the CDR3 is TGTGCCAGCAGCTTGGGTCTAGCGGGAGGGCCTTCCACCGGGGAGCTGTTTTTT. This codes for CASSLGLAGGPSTGELFF. The V and J genes are TRBV5-5 and TRBJ2-2; the match to TRBD2 covers 12 bases. The J segment lost 4 bases and the V segment lost 0 bases, leaving 7 bases of the junction unmatched. The CDR3 runs 18 residues. Germline V lookup: CDR1 SGHKS, CDR2 YYEKEE (reference sequence). Using reference TRBV5-5 and TRBJ2-2 for the parts outside the CDR3, the full variable domain is DAGVTQSPTHLIKTRGQQVTLRCSPISGHKSVSWYQQVLGQGPQFIFQYYEKEERGRGNFPDRFSARQFPNYSSELNVNALLLGDSALYLCASSLGLAGGPSTGELFFGEGSRLTVL.

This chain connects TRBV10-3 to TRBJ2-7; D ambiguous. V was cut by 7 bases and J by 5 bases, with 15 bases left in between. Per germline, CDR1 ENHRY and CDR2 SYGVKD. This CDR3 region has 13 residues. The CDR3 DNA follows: TGTGCCATCACCGAATCGCCGGCGGACGAGCAGTACTTC. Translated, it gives CAITESPADEQYF.

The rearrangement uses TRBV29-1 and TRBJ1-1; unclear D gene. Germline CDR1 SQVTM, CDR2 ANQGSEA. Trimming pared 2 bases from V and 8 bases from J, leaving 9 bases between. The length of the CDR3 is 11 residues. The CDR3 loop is CSVESQREAFF. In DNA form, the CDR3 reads TGCAGCGTTGAATCTCAACGGGAAGCTTTCTTT.

CDR3 sequence (DNA): TGTGCCACCAGTGATGGGGACAGGGAGAGCACTGAAGCTTTCTTT. This codes for CATSDGDRESTEAFF. V is TRBV24-1 and J is TRBJ1-1, with 9 positions matching TRBD1. The CDR3 runs to 15 residues. With 3 bases clipped from V and 4 bases from J, the junction kept 5 bases outside the gene matches. The V gene's germline CDR1 is KGHDR and CDR2 SFDVKD.

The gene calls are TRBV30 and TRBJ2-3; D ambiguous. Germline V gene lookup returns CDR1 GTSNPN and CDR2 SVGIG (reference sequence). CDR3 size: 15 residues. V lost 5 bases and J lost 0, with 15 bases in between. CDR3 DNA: TGTGCCTGGTCCCCGGTCTCCTCTAGCACAGATACGCAGTATTTT. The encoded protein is CAWSPVSSSTDTQYF.

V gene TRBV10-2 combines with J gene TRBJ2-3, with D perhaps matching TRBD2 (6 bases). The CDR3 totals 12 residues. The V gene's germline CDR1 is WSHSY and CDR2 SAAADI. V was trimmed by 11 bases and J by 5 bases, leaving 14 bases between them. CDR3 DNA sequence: TGCGCCTCCGGGACTTTCGGAGATACGCAGTATTTT. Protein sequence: CASGTFGDTQYF.

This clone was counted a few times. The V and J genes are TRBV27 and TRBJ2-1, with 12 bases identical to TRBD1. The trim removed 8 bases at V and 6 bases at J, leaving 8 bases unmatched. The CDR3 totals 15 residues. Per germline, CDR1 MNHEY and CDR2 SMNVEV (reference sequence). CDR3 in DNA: TGTGCCAGCCACAAGGGGGGACAGGGGGCCAATGAGCAGTTCTTC. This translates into CASHKGGQGANEQFF.

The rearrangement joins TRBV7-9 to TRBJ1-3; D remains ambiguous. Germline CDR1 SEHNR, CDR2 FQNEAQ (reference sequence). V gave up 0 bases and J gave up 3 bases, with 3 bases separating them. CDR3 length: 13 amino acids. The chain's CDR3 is CASSLAYGNTIYF. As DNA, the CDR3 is TGTGCCAGCAGCTTAGCGTATGGAAACACCATATATTTT.

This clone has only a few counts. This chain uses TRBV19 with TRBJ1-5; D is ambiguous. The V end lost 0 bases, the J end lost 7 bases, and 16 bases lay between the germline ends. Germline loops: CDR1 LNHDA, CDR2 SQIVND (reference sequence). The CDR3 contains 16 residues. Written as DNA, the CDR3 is TGTGCCAGTAGTATAGATCGCGTCCGTTTATCACAGCCCCAGCATTTT. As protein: CASSIDRVRLSQPQHF.

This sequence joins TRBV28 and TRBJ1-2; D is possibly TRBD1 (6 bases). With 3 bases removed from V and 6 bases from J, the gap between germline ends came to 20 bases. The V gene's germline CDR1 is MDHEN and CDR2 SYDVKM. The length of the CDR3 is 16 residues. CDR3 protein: CASSLIQEWQGNGYTF. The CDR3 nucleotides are TGTGCCAGCAGTTTGATCCAAGAGTGGCAGGGGAATGGCTACACCTTC.

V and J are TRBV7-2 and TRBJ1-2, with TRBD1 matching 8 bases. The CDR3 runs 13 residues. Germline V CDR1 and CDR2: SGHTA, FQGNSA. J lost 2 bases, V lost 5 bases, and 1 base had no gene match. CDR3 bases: TGTGCCAGCAGCCGGACAGGGAACTATGGCTACACCTTC. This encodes CASSRTGNYGYTF.

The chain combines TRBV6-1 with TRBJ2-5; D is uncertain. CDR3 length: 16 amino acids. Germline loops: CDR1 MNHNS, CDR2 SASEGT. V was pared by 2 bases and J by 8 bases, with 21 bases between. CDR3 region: CASSELWWSDKRTQYF. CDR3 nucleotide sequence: TGTGCCAGCAGTGAACTTTGGTGGAGCGATAAGAGAACCCAGTACTTC.

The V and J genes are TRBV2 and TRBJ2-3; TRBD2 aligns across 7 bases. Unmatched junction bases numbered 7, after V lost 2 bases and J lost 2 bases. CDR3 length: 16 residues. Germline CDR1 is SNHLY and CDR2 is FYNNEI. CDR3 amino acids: CASSEPRGRPTDTQYF. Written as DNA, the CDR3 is TGTGCCAGCAGTGAACCTCGCGGGAGACCCACAGATACGCAGTATTTT.

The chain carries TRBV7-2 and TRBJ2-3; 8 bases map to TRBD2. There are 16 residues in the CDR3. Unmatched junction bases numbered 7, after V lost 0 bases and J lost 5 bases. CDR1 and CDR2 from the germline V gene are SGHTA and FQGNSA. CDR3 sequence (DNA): TGTGCCAGCAGCTTAGCCCCCCGCGGGAGGATAGATACGCAGTATTTT. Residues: CASSLAPRGRIDTQYF.

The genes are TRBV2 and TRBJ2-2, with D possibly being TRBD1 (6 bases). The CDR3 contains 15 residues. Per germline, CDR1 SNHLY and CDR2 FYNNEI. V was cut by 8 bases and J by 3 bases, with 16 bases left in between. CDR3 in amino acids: CASRGSGADTGELFF. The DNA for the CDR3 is TGTGCCAGCCGCGGCTCAGGGGCGGACACCGGGGAGCTGTTTTTT.

The CDR3 sequence: CASSWRVRGELFF. As DNA, the CDR3 is TGCGCCAGCAGCTGGAGGGTACGCGGGGAGCTGTTTTTT. The chain combines TRBV5-1 with TRBJ2-2, with D maybe TRBD2 (6 bases). The V and J ends lost 3 bases and 7 bases respectively, with 10 bases between them. Germline V lookup: CDR1 SGHRS, CDR2 YFSETQ. The length of the CDR3 is 13 residues.

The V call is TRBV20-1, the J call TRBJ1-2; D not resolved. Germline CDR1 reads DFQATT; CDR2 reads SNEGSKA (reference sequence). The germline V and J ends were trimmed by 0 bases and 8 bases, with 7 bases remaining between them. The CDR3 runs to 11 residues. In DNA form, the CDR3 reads TGCAGTGCTAGAGATTCGGGGGGCTACACCTTC. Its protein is CSARDSGGYTF.

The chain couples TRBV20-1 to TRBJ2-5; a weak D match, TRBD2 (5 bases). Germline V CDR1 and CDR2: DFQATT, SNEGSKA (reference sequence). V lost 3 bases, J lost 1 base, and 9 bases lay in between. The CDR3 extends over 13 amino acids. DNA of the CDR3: TGCAGTGCTAGTAGGCGGGCCCAAGAGACCCAGTACTTC. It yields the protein CSASRRAQETQYF.

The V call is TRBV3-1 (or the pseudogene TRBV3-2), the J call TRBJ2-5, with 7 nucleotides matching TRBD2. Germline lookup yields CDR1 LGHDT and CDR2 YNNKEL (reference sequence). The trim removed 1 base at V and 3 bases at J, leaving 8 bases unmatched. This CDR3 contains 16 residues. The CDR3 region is CASSQGLSGTKETQYF. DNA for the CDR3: TGTGCCAGCAGCCAAGGCCTGAGCGGGACGAAAGAGACCCAGTACTTC.

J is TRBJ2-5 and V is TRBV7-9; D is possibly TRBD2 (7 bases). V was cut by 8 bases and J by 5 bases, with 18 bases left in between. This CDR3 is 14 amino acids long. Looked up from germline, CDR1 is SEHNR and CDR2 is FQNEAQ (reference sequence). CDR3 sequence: CASGEGGGFETQYF. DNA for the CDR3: TGTGCCAGCGGTGAAGGGGGGGGCTTTGAGACCCAGTACTTC.